The next 25 T cell receptor beta chains were all read from a single sample in a study of cytomegalovirus exposure and HLA in healthy donors. The primer mix had 60 Vbeta and 13 Jbeta primers. TCRdb keeps only in-frame clones here, not all; method: immunoSEQ multiplex PCR. The sample lists fewer than 300,000 clones, about nine tenths occurring once. Material: PBMCs. The receptors were gathered from a man aged 40-49 years in good health and CMV-seropositive.

The chain joins TRBV4-1 to TRBJ2-1; 14 bases map to TRBD2. J lost 7 bases, V lost 3 bases, and 5 bases had no gene match. This CDR3 is built from 16 residues. From germline, CDR1 is MGHRA and CDR2 YSYEKL. In DNA form, the CDR3 reads TGCGCCAGCAGCCACGGGACTAGCGGGGGTAGGAATGAGCAGTTCTTC. Amino acids: CASSHGTSGGRNEQFF.

The gene calls are TRBV7-8 and TRBJ2-7; 8 bases match TRBD1. The V segment lost 10 bases and the J segment 3 bases; nucleotides outside the gene matches: 11. Germline V CDR1 and CDR2: SGHVS, FQNEAQ. CDR3 size: 14 residues. The CDR3 is CATKTRQGFYEQYF. CDR3 DNA sequence: TGTGCCACCAAAACGAGACAGGGGTTCTACGAGCAGTACTTC.

The CDR3 loop is CASSRGWGSGANVLTF. CDR3 DNA: TGCGCCAGCAGTAGGGGGTGGGGCTCTGGGGCCAACGTCCTGACTTTC. The rearrangement uses TRBV5-1 and TRBJ2-6, with D possibly being TRBD1 (6 bases). Between the trimmed V and J ends, which lost 5 bases and 0 bases, there was a span of 12 bases. The CDR3 runs to 16 residues. Germline CDR1 SGHRS, CDR2 YFSETQ.

V and J are TRBV7-8 and TRBJ2-5; the D gene is possibly TRBD1 (6 bases). Germline V gene lookup returns CDR1 SGHVS and CDR2 FQNEAQ. The CDR3 length is 15 residues. Trimming removed 4 bases from V and 0 bases from J, with 12 bases in between. This CDR3 reads CASSSPGQYQETQYF. The DNA for the CDR3 is TGTGCCAGCAGCTCCCCAGGACAGTACCAAGAGACCCAGTACTTC.

This clone has just one count. A junction end diverges from the germline sequence, so it may reflect a read error. The chain recombines TRBV13 with TRBJ2-2; D is possibly TRBD2 (6 bases). This CDR3 contains 15 residues. Per the germline V gene, CDR1 is PRHDT and CDR2 is FYEKMQ (reference sequence). The CDR3 here is CASSLGDSYTGGLFF. The CDR3 nucleotides read TGTGCCAGCAGCTTAGGGGACTCCTACACCGGGGGGCTGTTTTTT.

This chain links TRBV4-1 with TRBJ2-7, with 10 positions matching TRBD2. This CDR3 is built from 16 residues. Per the germline V gene, CDR1 is MGHRA and CDR2 is YSYEKL. The V and J ends lost 4 bases and 4 bases, in that order; junction bases with no gene match: 10. The CDR3 coding sequence is TGCGCCAGCAGCCTCAGACTAGCGGGCGATATATACGAGCAGTACTTC. This translates into CASSLRLAGDIYEQYF.

The chain has TRBV19 and TRBJ2-3; D gene unclear. Germline CDR1 is LNHDA and CDR2 is SQIVND (reference sequence). The CDR3 is made up of 14 amino acids. The V and J ends lost 3 bases and 2 bases respectively, with 9 bases between them. In DNA form, the CDR3 reads TGTGCCAGTAGTATGTACGGGTTCACAGATACGCAGTATTTT. This codes for CASSMYGFTDTQYF.

This rearrangement joins TRBV2 to TRBJ2-7; 7 nucleotides line up with TRBD1. The germline gives CDR1 SNHLY, CDR2 FYNNEI. With V trimmed by 7 bases and J by 7 bases, 7 bases remained unmatched. The CDR3 contains 12 residues. CDR3 protein: CASNTGAREQYF. The CDR3 DNA sequence: TGTGCCAGCAATACAGGGGCACGGGAGCAGTACTTC.

The chain uses TRBV5-6 and TRBJ2-1; tentative D call: TRBD2 (5 bases). V was trimmed by 0 bases and J by 7 bases, leaving 20 bases between them. Germline V gene sequence: CDR1 SGHDT, CDR2 YYEEEE. The CDR3 runs 17 residues. The CDR3 sequence: CASSLAGGTPNGNEQFF. CDR3 coding DNA: TGTGCCAGCAGCTTGGCCGGAGGCACCCCTAATGGGAATGAGCAGTTCTTC.

The rearrangement uses TRBV27 and TRBJ2-1; 9 nucleotides align to TRBD2. CDR3 length: 15 amino acids. Germline CDR1 MNHEY, CDR2 SMNVEV (reference sequence). V dropped 5 bases and J dropped 8; count of bases not matched to a gene: 10. The CDR3 DNA reads as TGTGCCAGCAGTCTTGTAGCGGGGGTTAACCATGAGCAGTTCTTC. Encoded protein: CASSLVAGVNHEQFF.

The rearrangement uses TRBV19 and TRBJ2-5; 16 nucleotides agree with TRBD2. Germline loops: CDR1 LNHDA, CDR2 SQIVND (reference sequence). The CDR3 covers 19 residues. The V segment lost 0 bases and the J segment 2 bases; nucleotides outside the gene matches: 6. The CDR3 DNA reads as TGTGCCAGTAGTATAGAGGTCCCGGGACTAGCGGGAGGGCAAGAGACCCAGTACTTC. This codes for CASSIEVPGLAGGQETQYF.

The chain carries TRBV2 and TRBJ2-7; the match to TRBD2 covers 8 bases. The CDR3 extends over 17 amino acids. V gave up 4 bases and J gave up 1 base; unmatched junction bases: 12. Germline V gene sequence: CDR1 SNHLY, CDR2 FYNNEI. This CDR3 is CASSVASGRANSYEQYF. CDR3 DNA sequence: TGTGCCAGCAGTGTCGCTAGCGGGCGCGCAAATTCCTACGAGCAGTACTTC. The full variable domain, rest sourced from reference TRBV2 and TRBJ2-7, is EPEVTQTPSHQVTQMGQEVILRCVPISNHLYFYWYRQILGQKVEFLVSFYNNEISEKSEIFDDQFSVERPDGSNFTLKIRSTKLEDSAMYFCASSVASGRANSYEQYFGPGTRLTVT.

The chain has TRBV2 and TRBJ1-2, with 7 bases that match TRBD1. The germline V gene has CDR1 SNHLY and CDR2 FYNNEI. The CDR3 has 16 residues. The J segment lost 4 bases and the V segment lost 2 bases, leaving 10 bases of the junction unmatched. In DNA form, the CDR3 reads TGTGCCAGCAGTGAAAGGGTAGAAGGGGGCTTCTATGGCTACACCTTC. Encoded protein: CASSERVEGGFYGYTF.

The chain recombines TRBV9 with TRBJ2-1; 14 positions agree with TRBD2. V shed 3 bases and J 7 bases; nucleotides not matched to a gene: 6. CDR1 and CDR2 (germline): SGDLS, YYNGEE. The length of the CDR3 is 16 residues. CDR3 sequence (DNA): TGTGCCAGCAGCGAGGGACTAGCGGGAGTTTGGAATGAGCAGTTCTTC. This codes for CASSEGLAGVWNEQFF. Supplemented by reference TRBV9 and TRBJ2-1, the full variable domain reads DSGVTQTPKHLITATGQRVTLRCSPRSGDLSVYWYQQSLDQGLQFLIQYYNGEERAKGNILERFSAQQFPDLHSELNLSSLELGDSALYFCASSEGLAGVWNEQFFGPGTRLTVL.

The V gene is TRBV7-9, the J gene TRBJ1-2, with a weak D call TRBD1 (6 bases). V dropped 2 bases and J dropped 7 bases, with 17 bases sitting between them. Germline V lookup: CDR1 SEHNR, CDR2 FQNEAQ (reference sequence). The CDR3 runs 15 residues. The CDR3 region is CASSLRAGVDRGYTF. The CDR3 coding sequence is TGTGCCAGCAGCTTAAGGGCAGGGGTTGATCGTGGCTACACCTTC.

With regard to this clone: The sample has other DNA sequences that encode this CDR3 too. The rearrangement links TRBV7-2 to TRBJ2-5, with unresolved D. Trimming removed 6 bases at V and 2 bases at J, with 4 bases between. The germline V gene encodes CDR1 SGHTA and CDR2 FQGNSA. This CDR3 is 11 amino acids long. The CDR3 nucleotides are TGTGCCAGCAGTCCTCAAGAGACCCAGTACTTC. It translates to CASSPQETQYF.

This CDR3 is CSVVPTGIGNEQFF. The CDR3 DNA follows: TGCAGCGTTGTACCGACAGGGATCGGGAATGAGCAGTTCTTC. This chain uses TRBV29-1 with TRBJ2-1, with 7 bases matching TRBD1. The V gene end was trimmed by 4 bases and the J gene end by 7 bases; junction bases not matched to a gene: 10. Looked up from germline, CDR1 is SQVTM and CDR2 is ANQGSEA. CDR3 size: 14 residues.

The chain links TRBV5-4 to TRBJ2-1; no reliable D call. Germline V lookup: CDR1 SGHNT, CDR2 YYREEE (reference sequence). The CDR3 has 15 amino acids. Trimming removed 0 bases at V and 0 bases at J, with 7 bases between. The CDR3 spells CASSLGPSSYNEQFF. The CDR3, as DNA: TGTGCCAGCAGCTTGGGCCCGAGCTCCTACAATGAGCAGTTCTTC.

The J gene is TRBJ2-5, the V gene TRBV5-8, with 12 bases aligning to TRBD2. The germline V gene has CDR1 SGHTS and CDR2 YDEGEE. The CDR3 length is 17 residues. V shed 2 bases, J shed 5 bases, and the junction held 10 bases outside the gene matches. CDR3 sequence reads: CASSLGRLAGVGETQYF. The CDR3 DNA reads TGTGCCAGCAGCTTAGGAAGACTAGCGGGAGTCGGGGAGACCCAGTACTTC.

The chain links TRBV10-3 to TRBJ2-7; 8 nucleotides agree with TRBD2. The germline CDR1 and CDR2 sequences are ENHRY and SYGVKD. The CDR3 loop spans 14 amino acids. After removal of 6 bases from V and 3 bases from J, the junction contained 7 bases not matched to a gene. This chain's CDR3 is CAIRRGSGNYEQYF. CDR3 nucleotide sequence: TGTGCCATCAGGAGGGGTAGCGGGAACTACGAGCAGTACTTC.

This chain uses TRBV6-1 with TRBJ2-7, with 10 bases identical to TRBD1. This CDR3 region has 15 residues. V shed 2 bases, J shed 5 bases, and the junction held 6 bases outside the gene matches. Germline V CDR1 and CDR2: MNHNS, SASEGT. The CDR3 here is CASSEQRQGAHEQYF. The CDR3 DNA reads TGTGCCAGCAGTGAACAAAGACAGGGGGCCCACGAGCAGTACTTC.

Points on this clone: A junction end diverges from the germline sequence, so it may reflect a read error. CDR3 loop: CAGSLGRGNTIYF. The CDR3 DNA sequence: TGTGCCGGCAGCTTAGGGAGAGGGAACACCATATATTTT. This chain uses TRBV7-2 with TRBJ1-3; D uncertain. CDR1 SGHTA and CDR2 FQGNSA come from the germline V gene. This CDR3 has 13 residues. Full variable domain (missing parts from reference TRBV7-2 and TRBJ1-3): GAGVSQSPSNKVTEKGKDVELRCDPISGHTALYWYRQSLGQGLEFLIYFQGNSAPDKSGLPSDRFSAERTGGSVSTLTIQRTQQEDSAVYLCAGSLGRGNTIYFGEGSWLTVV.

This clone was seen a few times. J is TRBJ2-1 and V is TRBV5-8, with 7 bases that match TRBD1. This CDR3 contains 16 residues. The V and J ends lost 5 bases and 2 bases, in that order; junction bases with no gene match: 10. CDR1 and CDR2 (germline): SGHTS, YDEGEE. The CDR3 sequence is CASSFDRAGAYNEQFF. The CDR3 coding sequence is TGTGCCAGCAGTTTTGACAGGGCAGGAGCCTACAATGAGCAGTTCTTC.

This rearrangement joins TRBV19 to TRBJ2-2, with 8 bases aligning to TRBD1. After removal of 4 bases from V and 4 bases from J, the junction contained 5 bases not matched to a gene. Germline CDR1 and CDR2: LNHDA and SQIVND (reference sequence). The CDR3 extends over 15 amino acids. This CDR3 reads CASSKDRDGTGELFF. The DNA of the CDR3 is TGTGCCAGTAGTAAGGACAGGGACGGCACCGGGGAGCTGTTTTTT.

The chain joins TRBV9 to TRBJ2-5; 9 nucleotides agree with TRBD2. The J call may be mistaken, given a closer DNA end match to TRBJ2-7. The CDR3 has 13 amino acids. Germline-derived CDR1 and CDR2 are SGDLS and YYNGEE. CDR3 sequence (DNA): TGTGCCAGCAGCGCCGCGGGGGGGGACGAGCAGTACTTC. Translation gives CASSAAGGDEQYF.